Following are 9 T cell receptor beta chains from one sample sequenced in a study of regulatory T cells in long-lasting Graves disease. Time point denoted: newly diagnosed GD, antithyroid drugs for less than 3 months. Extracted PBMC RNA gave rise to the TCR library. The TCR beta library used iRepertoire HTBI primers with Arm-PCR amplification of CDR3. TCRdb used MiXCR to reprocess the multiplex PCR reads, holding one entry per CDR3 protein. The data hold 400,000 to 500,000 distinct CDR3 sequences, with 14% to 15% observed a single time. The same data also contributed to another study, on T cells in Graves' hyperthyroidism and ophthalmopathy.

Source: peripheral blood mononuclear cells (PBMCs), taken at new diagnosis, from a patient treated with antithyroid drugs. These receptors all stem from a woman between 40 and 50 years old with Graves disease.

This chain connects TRBV4-3 to TRBJ2-1; a weak D match, TRBD1 (6 bases). CDR1 is LGHNA and CDR2 is YSLEER in the germline V gene. The CDR3 consists of 16 residues. The V end lost 5 bases, the J end lost 4 bases, and 18 bases lay between the germline ends. CDR3 region: CASSTGYRDTYNEQFF. In DNA, the CDR3 is TGCGCCAGCAGCACAGGTTACAGGGACACATACAATGAGCAGTTCTTC.

This clonotype was recorded many times. The V call is TRBV7-2, the J call TRBJ2-2; 7 bases fit TRBD2. There are 15 residues in the CDR3. J lost 5 bases, V lost 7 bases, and 10 bases had no gene match. Germline CDR1 and CDR2: SGHTA and FQGNSA. The CDR3 loop reads CASTKGRERTGELFF. The CDR3 bases are TGTGCCAGCACAAAAGGGCGGGAGAGGACCGGGGAGCTGTTTTTT.

This clonotype was counted ten times or more. The V and J genes are TRBV6-5 and TRBJ2-1, with 8 bases matching TRBD2. Losses at the gene ends were 0 bases for V and 5 bases for J; bases not matched to a gene: 6. Germline V gene lookup returns CDR1 MNHEY and CDR2 SVGAGI. CDR3 length equals 16 residues. The CDR3 DNA is TGTGCCAGCAGTTACTCGACGGGGGGGACCGACAATGAGCAGTTCTTC. Translated: CASSYSTGGTDNEQFF.

This clonotype has more than one count but fewer than ten. A read error is possible here, since a much larger clone lies one base away. The chain joins TRBV13 to TRBJ1-2; a possible D gene is TRBD1 (6 bases). The CDR3 consists of 13 residues. The germline CDR1 and CDR2 sequences are PRHDT and FYEKMQ (reference sequence). The CDR3 DNA follows: TGTGCCGGCAGCTTAACCCAGGGGCATGGCTACACCTTC. Translation: CAGSLTQGHGYTF.

The chain is built from TRBV5-4 and TRBJ1-2; 8 nucleotides agree with TRBD1. Germline V lookup: CDR1 SGHNT, CDR2 YYREEE (reference sequence). The junction had 9 bases not matched to a gene; V was cut back by 3 bases and J by 8 bases. CDR3 length: 14 amino acids. CDR3 region: CASSSGQGSEGYTF. Here the CDR3 DNA reads TGTGCCAGCAGCTCCGGACAGGGCTCAGAGGGCTACACCTTC.

This clonotype was counted a few times. The chain recombines TRBV4-1 with TRBJ1-5, with D possibly TRBD1 on 5 matching bases. The germline V gene has CDR1 MGHRA and CDR2 YSYEKL. The CDR3 loop spans 14 amino acids. V lost 3 bases to trimming and J lost 4 bases, with 10 bases between them. CDR3 bases: TGCGCCAGCAGCCAGCCTGGGGGAAATCAGCCCCAGCATTTT. Residues: CASSQPGGNQPQHF.

The gene calls are TRBV9 and TRBJ2-3, with D maybe TRBD2 (7 bases). The CDR3 loop spans 16 amino acids. CDR1 is SGDLS, CDR2 YYNGEE, per germline. V shed 2 bases and J shed 3 bases, with 16 bases lying between them. The DNA for the CDR3 is TGTGCCAGCAGCGTTAAAGGGGGGGGCATAACAGATACGCAGTATTTT. This codes for CASSVKGGGITDTQYF.

This clonotype was counted ten times or more. This chain connects TRBV6-1 to TRBJ2-5; weak D call: TRBD2 (7 bases). V lost 2 bases, J lost 5 bases, and 12 bases lay in between. Per germline, CDR1 MNHNS and CDR2 SASEGT. This CDR3 spans 14 amino acids. The CDR3 spells CASSEFRGGETQYF. DNA of the CDR3: TGTGCCAGCAGTGAATTCAGGGGAGGGGAGACCCAGTACTTC.

The table lists this clonotype with a few counts. This chain connects TRBV29-1 to TRBJ2-2; 8 bases line up with TRBD1. The germline V gene has CDR1 SQVTM and CDR2 ANQGSEA. Unmatched junction bases numbered 9, after V lost 2 bases and J lost 1 base. This CDR3 region has 17 residues. CDR3 DNA sequence: TGCAGCGTTGAAATGCCGACAGGGGCAGGGAACACCGGGGAGCTGTTTTTT. Translation: CSVEMPTGAGNTGELFF.